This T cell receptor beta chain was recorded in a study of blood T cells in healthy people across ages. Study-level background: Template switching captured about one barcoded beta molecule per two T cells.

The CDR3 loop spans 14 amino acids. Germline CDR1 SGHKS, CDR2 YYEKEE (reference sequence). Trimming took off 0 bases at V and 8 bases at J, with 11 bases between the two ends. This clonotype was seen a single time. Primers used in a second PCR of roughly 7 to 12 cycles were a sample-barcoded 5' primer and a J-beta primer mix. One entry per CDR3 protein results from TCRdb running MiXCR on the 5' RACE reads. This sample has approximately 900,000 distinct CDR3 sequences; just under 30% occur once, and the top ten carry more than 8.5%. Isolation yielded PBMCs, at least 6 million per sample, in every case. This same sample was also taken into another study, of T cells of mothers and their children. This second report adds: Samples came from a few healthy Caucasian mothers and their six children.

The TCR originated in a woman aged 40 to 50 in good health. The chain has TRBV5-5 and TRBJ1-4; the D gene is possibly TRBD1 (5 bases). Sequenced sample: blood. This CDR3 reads CASSLGREKEKLFF. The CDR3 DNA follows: TGTGCCAGCAGCTTGGGCAGGGAGAAAGAAAAACTGTTTTTT.